This T cell receptor (beta chain) is from a study of blood T cells in healthy people across ages. The overall study: Template switching picked up about one barcoded beta molecule for each two T cells.

The CDR3 has 19 amino acids. The V gene lost 4 bases and the J gene lost 4 bases, with 24 bases spanning the gap. Germline loops: CDR1 KGHDR, CDR2 SFDVKD. The individuals who served as donors were healthy Caucasians living in Russia, aged about 6 to 100. Then a second PCR, running roughly 6 to 11 cycles, was carried out with a sample-barcoded 5' primer and a J-beta primer mix. All cDNA molecules were each tagged by a template-switch adaptor with 12 random nucleotides. TCRdb reprocessed the 5' RACE reads via MiXCR and lists one record per CDR3 protein. The data contain 1 million or so distinct CDR3 sequences, more than 40% of them singletons.

This sequence joins TRBV24-1 and TRBJ2-2; a weak D match, TRBD2 (6 bases). The sequencing input was blood. The receptor was derived from a woman aged 55-70 years in good health. The CDR3 reads CATSDPLLAERTSTGELFF. As DNA, the CDR3 is TGTGCCACCAGTGACCCCCTCTTAGCGGAGAGGACGAGCACCGGGGAGCTGTTTTTT.